This is a list of T cell receptor beta chains from one sample in a study of a mutant IDH1 vaccine in newly diagnosed glioma. These receptors are not linked to any known antigen. The protocol was immunoSEQ multiplex PCR, while the TCRdb copy is restricted to in-frame clones and leaves out a portion. The table records about 25,000 clones, roughly 72% of them present only once. The sequenced sample was peripheral blood mononuclear cells (PBMCs), obtained from a glioma patient whose treatment included an IDH1 peptide vaccine. The receptors originated from a man aged 18 to 29 with glioma. Some clones in this sample may be carry-over from other donors' samples. The CDR3 runs from the conserved cysteine through the conserved F or W. The D gene is left open where the match is weak. A clone size is listed for some rows: how often the clone was seen (once, few, many), or a class if it is expanded.

>-|-|TRBV11-2|TRBJ2-7
CASSLGFTYEQYF
TGTGCCAGCAGCTTAGGTTTCACCTACGAGCAGTACTTC
>-|TRBD2|TRBV5-1|TRBJ2-2
CASSPRTSGTGELFF
TGCGCCAGCAGCCCTCGGACTAGCGGCACCGGGGAGCTGTTTTTT
>once|-|TRBV11-2|TRBJ1-5
CASSLIQGNNQPQHF
TGTGCCAGCAGCTTAATCCAGGGCAACAATCAGCCCCAGCATTTT
>-|-|TRBV6-5|TRBJ1-4
CASSSRPTTNEKLFF
TGTGCCAGCAGTTCCCGCCCGACAACTAATGAAAAACTGTTTTTT
>-|-|TRBV5-6|TRBJ2-7
CASSFRGTTLHEQYF
TGTGCCAGCAGCTTCCGGGGGACCACCCTCCACGAGCAGTACTTC
>-|-|TRBV15|TRBJ2-7
CATSRELELHEQYF
TGTGCCACCAGCAGAGAGCTCGAGCTACACGAGCAGTACTTC
>-|TRBD1|TRBV5-1|TRBJ1-5
CASSFGTVGPIEPQHF
TGCGCCAGCAGCTTTGGGACAGTAGGGCCCATCGAGCCCCAGCATTTT
>-|-|TRBV6-5|TRBJ1-5
CASKRLSEGNQPQHF
TGTGCCAGCAAACGTCTATCAGAGGGCAATCAGCCCCAGCATTTT
>-|-|TRBV19|TRBJ2-7
CASSPRRESEQYF
TGTGCCAGTAGTCCCCGGAGGGAGTCCGAGCAGTACTTC
>few|-|TRBV7-9|TRBJ1-3
CASSSYPRGDSGNTIYF
TGTGCCAGCAGCTCTTACCCAAGGGGGGACTCTGGAAACACCATATATTTT
>once|TRBD1|TRBV27|TRBJ2-1
CASSFRTGGNEQFF
TGTGCCAGCAGTTTTAGGACAGGGGGCAATGAGCAGTTCTTC
>-|-|TRBV4-1|TRBJ1-6
CASSRRVKAGDNSPLHF
TGCGCCAGCAGCCGCCGGGTGAAGGCAGGGGATAATTCACCCCTCCACTTT
>once|-|TRBV19|TRBJ2-2
CASSIPVVGTGELFF
TGTGCCAGTAGTATCCCTGTTGTAGGCACCGGGGAGCTGTTTTTT
>-|-|TRBV28|TRBJ2-5
CASSPRELLTETQYF
TGTGCCAGCAGTCCCCGGGAGTTGCTAACAGAGACCCAGTACTTC
>few|TRBD2|TRBV9|TRBJ2-1
CASSEGSGTYNEQFF
TGTGCCAGCAGCGAAGGTAGCGGGACCTACAATGAGCAGTTCTTC
>-|-|TRBV30|TRBJ2-5
CAWSLTAYQETQYF
TGTGCCTGGAGCCTGACCGCGTACCAAGAGACCCAGTACTTC
>-|-|TRBV2|TRBJ1-5
CASSASEGLSNQPQHF
TGTGCCAGCAGTGCGTCGGAGGGGCTTAGCAATCAGCCCCAGCATTTT
>-|-|TRBV7-9|TRBJ1-2
CASSLPRDVTYGYTF
TGTGCCAGCAGCCTACCTCGGGACGTTACCTATGGCTACACCTTC
>few|-|TRBV30|TRBJ1-2
CAWSVRGILNYGYTF
TGTGCCTGGAGTGTTAGGGGCATACTTAACTATGGCTACACCTTC
>-|-|TRBV4-3|TRBJ1-2
CASSPGVQGRWTF
TGCGCCAGCAGCCCTGGGGTACAGGGAAGGTGGACCTTC
>-|-|TRBV18|TRBJ2-2
CASSPTLNTGELFF
TGTGCCAGCTCACCAACATTGAACACCGGGGAGCTGTTTTTT
>-|-|TRBV7-3|TRBJ2-3
CASSLIGGLGGTDTQYF
TGTGCCAGCAGCTTAATAGGGGGGCTAGGCGGCACAGATACGCAGTATTTT
>-|TRBD1|TRBV29-1|TRBJ2-1
CSGQTGGRWYNEQFF
TGCAGCGGGCAAACAGGGGGCAGGTGGTACAATGAGCAGTTCTTC
>-|TRBD1|TRBV7-2|TRBJ2-3
CASSRRGTGDTDTQYF
TGTGCCAGCAGCCGGAGAGGGACAGGGGATACAGATACGCAGTATTTT
>-|TRBD2|TRBV7-9|TRBJ2-1
CASSSTSGSSYNEQFF
TGTGCCAGCAGCTCCACTAGCGGGAGCTCCTACAATGAGCAGTTCTTC
>-|-|TRBV11-3|TRBJ2-7
CASSLGSYEQYF
TGTGCCAGCAGCTTAGGAAGCTACGAGCAGTACTTC
>once|TRBD1|TRBV6-6|TRBJ2-7
CASSTGDSAIYEQYF
TGTGCCAGCAGTACTGGGGACAGTGCGATTTACGAGCAGTACTTC
>-|TRBD1|TRBV5-6|TRBJ1-3
CASSLAGGAGAGNTIYF
TGTGCCAGCAGCTTGGCAGGGGGCGCGGGTGCTGGAAACACCATATATTTT
>-|-|TRBV11-2|TRBJ2-3
CASSHRDIFTDTQYF
TGTGCCAGCAGCCACCGGGACATTTTCACAGATACGCAGTATTTT
>-|TRBD2|TRBV5-1|TRBJ2-1
CASSLEGTSLINEQFF
TGCGCCAGCAGCTTGGAAGGGACTAGCCTTATCAATGAGCAGTTCTTC